The next 12 T cell receptor beta chains were all read from a single sample in a study of cytomegalovirus exposure and HLA in healthy donors. Primers: 60 Vbeta forward and 13 Jbeta reverse. Produced via immunoSEQ multiplex PCR; TCRdb's table is partial and in-frame only. The sample holds 150,000 to 200,000 clones, about 81% seen once. Sequencing was performed on PBMCs. Receptors originate from a woman in her late teens or twenties in good health and CMV-seronegative.

Comments on this clone: This same CDR3 is encoded by further DNA sequences in the sample. The chain is built from TRBV4-1 and TRBJ1-5, with D maybe TRBD1 (5 bases). The CDR3 spans 14 residues. Per germline, CDR1 MGHRA and CDR2 YSYEKL. The V end lost 1 base, the J end lost 2 bases, and 6 bases lay between the germline ends. Written as DNA, the CDR3 is TGCGCCAGCAGCCAAGTAGGGGGCAATCAGCCCCAGCATTTT. Translated, it gives CASSQVGGNQPQHF.

V gene TRBV27 combines with J gene TRBJ1-5, with 9 bases fitting TRBD1. This CDR3 spans 20 amino acids. Trimming cost V 3 bases and J 0 bases; bases outside gene matches: 15. The germline CDR1 and CDR2 sequences are MNHEY and SMNVEV (reference sequence). In DNA form, the CDR3 reads TGTGCCAGCAGTTTCGAGCCCCCTATCCGGGACAGGGCTAGCAATCAGCCCCAGCATTTT. Protein: CASSFEPPIRDRASNQPQHF.

The chain combines TRBV5-1 with TRBJ2-7, with 9 bases lining up with TRBD2. This CDR3 has 16 amino acids. From germline, CDR1 is SGHRS and CDR2 YFSETQ. V shed 4 bases and J 7 bases; nucleotides not matched to a gene: 15. The CDR3 sequence is CASSLPPVGREGEQYF. The CDR3 bases are TGCGCCAGCAGCCTCCCTCCGGTCGGGCGGGAGGGAGAGCAGTACTTC.

This chain joins TRBV19 and TRBJ2-1; D not resolved. This CDR3 region has 14 residues. V lost 4 bases to trimming and J lost 6 bases, with 13 bases between them. Germline V CDR1 and CDR2: LNHDA, SQIVND (reference sequence). CDR3 loop: CASSRLVSSNEQFF. In nucleotides, the CDR3 is TGTGCCAGTAGTAGGCTCGTCTCCAGCAATGAGCAGTTCTTC.

V and J are TRBV6-6 and TRBJ2-3; 9 positions agree with TRBD2. J gave up 6 bases and V 4 bases, and 8 bases lay outside the gene matches. The CDR3 contains 15 residues. Germline CDR1 and CDR2: MNHNY and SVGAGI (reference sequence). The chain's CDR3 is CASSFSGSGFDTQYF. DNA for the CDR3: TGTGCCAGCAGTTTTAGCGGGAGTGGTTTTGATACGCAGTATTTT.

The chain combines TRBV11-2 with TRBJ1-1, with 7 bases identical to TRBD1. This CDR3 region has 14 residues. With 6 bases clipped from V and 5 bases from J, the junction kept 9 bases outside the gene matches. CDR1 and CDR2 (germline): SGHAT, FQNNGV. The CDR3 DNA follows: TGTGCCAGCAGTTACGACAGGGTAGGAACTGAAGCTTTCTTT. This gives the protein CASSYDRVGTEAFF.

This chain joins TRBV6-1 and TRBJ2-7; D gene uncertain. The V and J ends lost 3 bases and 3 bases respectively, with 15 bases between them. The CDR3 totals 15 residues. Per germline, CDR1 MNHNS and CDR2 SASEGT. This CDR3 is CASSDFLGGVYEQYF. The CDR3 DNA sequence: TGTGCCAGCAGTGACTTTCTAGGTGGAGTCTACGAGCAGTACTTC.

With respect to this clone: The junction and the germline gene differ at one end; a read error may be behind it. The chain combines TRBV7-9 with TRBJ2-1, with TRBD1 as a possible D gene (6 bases). The germline V gene has CDR1 SEHNR and CDR2 FQNEAQ (reference sequence). The CDR3 contains 15 residues. For the CDR3, the DNA is TGTGCCGGCAGCCCTCACTCGGACAGTTCGGGTGAGCAGTTCTTC. Translation: CAGSPHSDSSGEQFF.

This chain uses TRBV19 with TRBJ2-7, with 11 bases lining up with TRBD2. Looked up from germline, CDR1 is LNHDA and CDR2 is SQIVND (reference sequence). With V trimmed by 1 base and J by 4 bases, 12 bases remained unmatched. The CDR3 spans 18 residues. The CDR3 DNA is TGTGCCAGTAGTATAGGGGGTAGCGGGAGGGCCGAGGCTTACGAGCAGTACTTC. It codes for CASSIGGSGRAEAYEQYF. Based on the CDR3 plus reference TRBV19 and TRBJ2-7, the full variable domain is DGGITQSPKYLFRKEGQNVTLSCEQNLNHDAMYWYRQDPGQGLRLIYYSQIVNDFQKGDIAEGYSVSREKKESFPLTVTSAQKNPTAFYLCASSIGGSGRAEAYEQYFGPGTRLTVT.

The gene calls are TRBV14 and TRBJ1-2; TRBD1 might be the D (5 bases). This CDR3 is 13 amino acids long. Trimming removed 5 bases from V and 8 bases from J, with 15 bases in between. The germline V gene has CDR1 SGHDN and CDR2 FVKESK. CDR3 DNA: TGTGCCAGCAGCACCATGGGCCACAGGGGCTACACCTTC. Its protein is CASSTMGHRGYTF. The whole variable domain, remainder taken from reference TRBV14 and TRBJ1-2, is EAGVTQFPSHSVIEKGQTVTLRCDPISGHDNLYWYRRVMGKEIKFLLHFVKESKQDESGMPNNRFLAERTGGTYSTLKVQPAELEDSGVYFCASSTMGHRGYTFGSGTRLTVV.

The V call is TRBV2, the J call TRBJ2-1; 10 nucleotides align to TRBD2. CDR1 and CDR2 (germline): SNHLY, FYNNEI. Trimming cost V 7 bases and J 5 bases; bases outside gene matches: 14. The CDR3 totals 17 residues. The CDR3 loop reads CASTPEAGGPGNNEQFF. In DNA form, the CDR3 reads TGTGCCAGCACCCCCGAAGCGGGAGGGCCTGGAAACAATGAGCAGTTCTTC.

This clone is labeled medium-sized (0.01 to 0.1%). The chain is built from TRBV4-2 and TRBJ1-1; D call uncertain. CDR1 and CDR2 (germline): LGHNA, YNFKEQ. The CDR3 consists of 12 residues. V shed 0 bases and J shed 10 bases, with 9 bases lying between them. The CDR3 sequence: CASSQDMGGAFF. The CDR3 DNA is TGTGCCAGCAGCCAAGATATGGGAGGAGCTTTCTTT.